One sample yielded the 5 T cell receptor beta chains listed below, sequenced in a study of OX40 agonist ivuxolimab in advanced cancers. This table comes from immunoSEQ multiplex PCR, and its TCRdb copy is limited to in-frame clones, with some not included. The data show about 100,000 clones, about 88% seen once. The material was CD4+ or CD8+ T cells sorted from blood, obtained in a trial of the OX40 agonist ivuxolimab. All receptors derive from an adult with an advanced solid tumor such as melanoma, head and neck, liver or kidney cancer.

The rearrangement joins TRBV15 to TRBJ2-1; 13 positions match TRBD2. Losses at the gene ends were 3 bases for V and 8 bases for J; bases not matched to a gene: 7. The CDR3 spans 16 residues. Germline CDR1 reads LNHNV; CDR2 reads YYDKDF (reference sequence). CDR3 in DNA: TGTGCCACCAGCAGCCGAGGACTAGCGGGAGTACATGAGCAGTTCTTC. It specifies CATSSRGLAGVHEQFF.

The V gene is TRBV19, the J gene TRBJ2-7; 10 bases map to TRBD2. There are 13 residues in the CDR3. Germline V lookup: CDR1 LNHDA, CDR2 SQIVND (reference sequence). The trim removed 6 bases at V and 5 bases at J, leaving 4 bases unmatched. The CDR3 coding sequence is TGTGCCAGTAGAGTAGCGGGAGGCAACGAGCAGTACTTC. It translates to CASRVAGGNEQYF.

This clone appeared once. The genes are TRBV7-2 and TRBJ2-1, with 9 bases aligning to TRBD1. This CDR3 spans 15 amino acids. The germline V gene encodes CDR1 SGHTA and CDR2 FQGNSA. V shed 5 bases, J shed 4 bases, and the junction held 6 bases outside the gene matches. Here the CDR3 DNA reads TGTGCCAGCAGCGCCCCGGGACAGGGTTACAATGAGCAGTTCTTC. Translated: CASSAPGQGYNEQFF.

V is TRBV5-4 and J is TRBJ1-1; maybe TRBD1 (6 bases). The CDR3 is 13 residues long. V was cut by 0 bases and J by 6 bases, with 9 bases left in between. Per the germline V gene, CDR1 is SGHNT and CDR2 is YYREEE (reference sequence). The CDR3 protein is CASSLVAGAEAFF. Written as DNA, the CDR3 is TGTGCCAGCAGCTTGGTAGCAGGGGCTGAAGCTTTCTTT.

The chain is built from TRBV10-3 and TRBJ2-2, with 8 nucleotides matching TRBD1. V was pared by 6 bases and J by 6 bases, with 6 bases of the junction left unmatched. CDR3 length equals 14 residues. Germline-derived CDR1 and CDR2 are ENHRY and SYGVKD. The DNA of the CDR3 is TGTGCCATCAGAGTAGACAGGGGCGCCGGGGAGCTGTTTTTT. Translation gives CAIRVDRGAGELFF.